The following is a T cell receptor beta chain sequence with its context. Its cognate antigen is unknown. This entry belongs to a study of metastatic and nonmetastatic thyroid tumors. Looking at the study overall: The comparison covered peripheral blood and tumor or nodule tissue in malignant and benign thyroid patients.

Original processing methods: To classify distant metastasis in papillary thyroid cancer, a model was built from CDR3 differences across clinicopathological groups. TCRdb reprocessed the PCR reads via MiXCR. TCRdb, not the authors, supplied the V and J calls. The sample yields approximately 16,000 clones, around 13% seen once. V was shortened by 6 bases and J by 1 base, with 10 bases between the two germline ends. This CDR3 contains 13 residues. Germline CDR1 is LNHDA and CDR2 is SQIVND (reference sequence). Whole-study results and caveats: It was reported that TCR beta diversity was significantly higher in malignant thyroid tumors than benign nodules, in blood and tumor.

There were no patients who had received any treatment before thyroid surgery. The rearrangement links TRBV19 to TRBJ2-7; D possibly uses TRBD1 or TRBD2 (6 bases each). The TCR was taken from a female donor with papillary thyroid cancer or a benign thyroid nodule (not recorded which). Some clones in this sample may be carry-over from other donors' samples. The specimen was blood. The CDR3 DNA follows: TGTGCCAGTAGCAAGGGGGGTTCCTACGAGCAGTACTTC. Protein: CASSKGGSYEQYF.